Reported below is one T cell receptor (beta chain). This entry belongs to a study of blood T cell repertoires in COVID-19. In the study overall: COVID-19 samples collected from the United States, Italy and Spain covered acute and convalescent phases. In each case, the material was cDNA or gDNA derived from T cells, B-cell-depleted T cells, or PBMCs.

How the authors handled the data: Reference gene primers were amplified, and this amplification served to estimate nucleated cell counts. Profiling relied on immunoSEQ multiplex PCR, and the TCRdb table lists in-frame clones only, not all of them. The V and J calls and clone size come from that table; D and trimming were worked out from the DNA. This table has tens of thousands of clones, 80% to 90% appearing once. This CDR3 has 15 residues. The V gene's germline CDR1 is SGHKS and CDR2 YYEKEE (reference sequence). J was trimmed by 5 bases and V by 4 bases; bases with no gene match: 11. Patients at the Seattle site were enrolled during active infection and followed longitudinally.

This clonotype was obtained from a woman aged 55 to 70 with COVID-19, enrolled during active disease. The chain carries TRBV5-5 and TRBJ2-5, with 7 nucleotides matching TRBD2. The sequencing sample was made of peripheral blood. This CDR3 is CASSLLAGVGETQYF. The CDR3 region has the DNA TGTGCCAGCAGCCTCCTTGCGGGAGTCGGCGAGACCCAGTACTTC.